One and the same sample provided the 10 T cell receptor beta chains below, sequenced in a study of T cells after posttransplantation cyclophosphamide. Assay used: immunoSEQ multiplex PCR; TCRdb lists only in-frame clones, some missing. The sample consists of 12,000 to 15,000 clones, roughly four fifths of them appearing once. The source material was memory CD4+ T cells sorted from PBMCs. These receptor sequences come from a man between 45 and 60 years old.

The rearrangement joins TRBV28 to TRBJ1-6; weak D call: TRBD1 (6 bases). Between the trimmed V and J ends, which lost 5 bases and 8 bases, there was a span of 19 bases. CDR3 length: 16 residues. Germline CDR1 MDHEN, CDR2 SYDVKM. The CDR3 is CASSPRIGAGDSPLHF. CDR3 bases: TGTGCCAGCAGTCCACGTATAGGGGCAGGGGATTCACCCCTCCACTTT.

The V call is TRBV7-2, the J call TRBJ2-7, with D possibly being TRBD1 (6 bases). The CDR3 is 13 residues long. Germline V gene sequence: CDR1 SGHTA, CDR2 FQGNSA. The V end lost 2 bases, the J end lost 3 bases, and 8 bases lay between the germline ends. DNA of the CDR3: TGTGCCAGCAGCTTAAAAGGGGGCTACGAGCAGTACTTC. Protein: CASSLKGGYEQYF.

The chain has TRBV28 and TRBJ1-2, with TRBD1 as a possible D gene (6 bases). Between the trimmed V and J ends, which lost 5 bases and 8 bases, there was a span of 12 bases. The CDR3 runs 12 residues. Germline assignment: CDR1 MDHEN and CDR2 SYDVKM. Here the CDR3 DNA reads TGTGCCAGCAGTGCCACAGGGTACGGCTACACCTTC. Protein: CASSATGYGYTF.

This chain joins TRBV7-6 and TRBJ2-1; 7 positions agree with TRBD2. The CDR3 contains 14 residues. The germline V gene has CDR1 SGHVS and CDR2 FNYEAQ. V was clipped by 3 bases and J by 4 bases; unmatched bases: 3. The CDR3, as DNA: TGTGCCAGCAGCTTCTCTAGCGGTTACAATGAGCAGTTCTTC. It is translated as CASSFSSGYNEQFF.

The table lists this clone with a count of one. The chain joins TRBV5-6 to TRBJ2-1, with TRBD1 identical over 8 bases. V gave up 4 bases and J gave up 12 bases; unmatched junction bases: 3. This CDR3 is 11 amino acids long. CDR1 is SGHDT, CDR2 YYEEEE, per germline. In nucleotides, the CDR3 is TGTGCCAGCAGCAAAGACAGGGGGCAGTTCTTC. Amino acids: CASSKDRGQFF.

This clone occurred once. The chain links TRBV5-4 to TRBJ2-4; no definite D call. V lost 0 bases to trimming and J lost 0 bases, with 13 bases between them. From germline, CDR1 is SGHNT and CDR2 YYREEE (reference sequence). The CDR3 consists of 17 residues. CDR3 sequence: CASSLGSGELAKNIQYF. In DNA, the CDR3 is TGTGCCAGCAGCTTGGGATCCGGAGAATTAGCCAAAAACATTCAGTACTTC.

The table lists this clone with a count of one. The V and J genes are TRBV18 and TRBJ1-2; 9 bases fit TRBD1. This CDR3 is 14 amino acids long. Germline values: CDR1 KGHSH, CDR2 LQKENI. Losses at the gene ends were 6 bases for V and 7 bases for J; bases not matched to a gene: 9. CDR3 sequence reads: CASSLLQGAGGYTF. The CDR3 DNA reads as TGTGCCAGCTCGCTCCTACAGGGGGCCGGTGGCTACACCTTC. Together with reference TRBV18 and TRBJ1-2, the CDR3 gives the full variable domain: NAGVMQNPRHLVRRRGQEARLRCSPMKGHSHVYWYRQLPEEGLKFMVYLQKENIIDESGMPKERFSAEFPKEGPSILRIQQVVRGDSAAYFCASSLLQGAGGYTFGSGTRLTVV.

The V call is TRBV4-1, the J call TRBJ1-1; tentatively, D is TRBD1 (6 bases). V was pared by 3 bases and J by 3 bases, with 17 bases between. There are 16 residues in the CDR3. Germline assignment: CDR1 MGHRA and CDR2 YSYEKL. CDR3 region: CASSHPILTGYTEAFF. Here the CDR3 DNA reads TGCGCCAGCAGCCACCCGATATTAACAGGGTACACTGAAGCTTTCTTT.

The chain combines TRBV5-1 with TRBJ2-3; TRBD2 matches 11 bases. V gave up 6 bases and J gave up 4 bases; unmatched junction bases: 4. The CDR3 runs 14 residues. CDR1 is SGHRS and CDR2 is YFSETQ in the germline V gene. This CDR3 is CASTTTSGADTQYF. Here the CDR3 DNA reads TGCGCCAGCACAACGACTAGCGGGGCAGATACGCAGTATTTT.

The chain joins TRBV5-1 to TRBJ2-3, with D perhaps TRBD2 (5 bases). The CDR3 loop spans 15 amino acids. The germline CDR1 and CDR2 sequences are SGHRS and YFSETQ. V shed 2 bases and J shed 2 bases, with 12 bases lying between them. The CDR3 coding sequence is TGCGCCAGCAGCTTTCAGAGCGGAATCACAGATACGCAGTATTTT. Its protein product is CASSFQSGITDTQYF.